Following are 24 T cell receptor beta chains from one sample sequenced in a study of T cells in Graves' hyperthyroidism and ophthalmopathy. TCR beta CDR3 sequences were amplified from RNA transcripts. The HTBI set primed first-round TCR CDR3 RT-PCR. TCRdb re-called the multiplex PCR reads with MiXCR, one entry per CDR3 protein. The sample holds hundreds of thousands of distinct CDR3 sequences, about a sixth seen once. The sample consisted of blood. Receptors were obtained from a woman between 40 and 50 years old with Graves' ophthalmopathy.

The rearrangement links TRBV30 to TRBJ1-3; D uncertain. Germline V CDR1 and CDR2: GTSNPN, SVGIG (reference sequence). Trimming shortened V by 0 bases and J by 4 bases, and 13 bases separated the two germline ends. This CDR3 has 15 amino acids. The CDR3 DNA reads TGTGCCTGGAGTGTAACCCACGGGTTCGGAAACACCATATATTTT. Its translation: CAWSVTHGFGNTIYF.

In this sample, this clonotype turned up once. The chain couples TRBV9 to TRBJ2-1, with 15 nucleotides matching TRBD2. J gave up 9 bases and V 0 bases, and 16 bases lay outside the gene matches. Germline V lookup: CDR1 SGDLS, CDR2 YYNGEE. This CDR3 spans 20 amino acids. The CDR3 bases are TGTGCCAGCAGCGTAGCAGATCCCGGACTAGCGGGGGGGCGGCGGAGTGAGCAGTTCTTC. Translated, it gives CASSVADPGLAGGRRSEQFF.

The chain has TRBV25-1 and TRBJ1-6, with a possible D match to TRBD1 (6 bases). Germline V gene sequence: CDR1 MGHDK, CDR2 SYGVNS. The length of the CDR3 is 15 residues. The V and J ends lost 2 bases and 8 bases respectively, with 13 bases between them. The CDR3: CASSETGKGYSPLHF. CDR3 DNA: TGTGCCAGCAGTGAAACAGGGAAGGGCTATTCACCCCTCCACTTT.

This clonotype was counted between two and nine times. The chain has TRBV27 and TRBJ1-2, with D perhaps TRBD1 (5 bases). CDR1 and CDR2 from the germline V gene are MNHEY and SMNVEV (reference sequence). The CDR3 has 16 residues. Trimming left V 8 bases short and J 5 bases short, with 24 bases between. CDR3 DNA sequence: TGTGCCAGCCTCCTTGTGGTAGACTACCAGGGATATGGCTACACCTTC. It is translated as CASLLVVDYQGYGYTF.

This clonotype was seen many times. V is TRBV11-2 and J is TRBJ2-5; D not resolved. The ends were cut back, 1 base at V and 4 bases at J, with 10 bases in the middle. The CDR3 is made up of 14 amino acids. Per the germline V gene, CDR1 is SGHAT and CDR2 is FQNNGV. The CDR3 bases are TGTGCCAGCAGCTTAGGGCCGGGTTCAGAGACCCAGTACTTC. Translation: CASSLGPGSETQYF. The whole variable domain, remainder taken from reference TRBV11-2 and TRBJ2-5, is EAGVAQSPRYKIIEKRQSVAFWCNPISGHATLYWYQQILGQGPKLLIQFQNNGVVDDSQLPKDRFSAERLKGVDSTLKIQPAKLEDSAVYLCASSLGPGSETQYFGPGTRLLVL.

This clonotype was seen repeatedly, ten times or more. The gene calls are TRBV12-3 or TRBV12-4 and TRBJ1-3; the D gene is possibly TRBD1 (5 bases). The CDR3 is 13 residues long. V was pared by 6 bases and J by 4 bases, with 10 bases between. The CDR3 here is CASRTDVGNTIYF. CDR3 in DNA: TGTGCCAGCAGGACAGACGTAGGAAACACCATATATTTT.

The V call is TRBV30, the J call TRBJ2-1; D is ambiguous. This CDR3 region has 14 residues. Looked up from germline, CDR1 is GTSNPN and CDR2 is SVGIG (reference sequence). Trimming left V 5 bases short and J 0 bases short, with 11 bases between. This chain's CDR3 is CAWGKGSSYNEQFF. CDR3 in DNA: TGTGCCTGGGGGAAAGGAAGCTCCTACAATGAGCAGTTCTTC.

On this clonotype itself: This may stem from a read error, because a much larger clone lies one nucleotide away. This chain joins TRBV6-1 and TRBJ2-7; D is undetermined. In germline, CDR1 is MNHNS, CDR2 SASEGT. This CDR3 has 12 amino acids. CDR3 amino acids: CASSEFAYERYF. DNA of the CDR3: TGTGCCAGCAGTGAATTCGCCTACGAGCGGTACTTC.

The genes are TRBV7-9 and TRBJ2-5; tentative D call: TRBD2 (6 bases). The CDR3 is 15 residues long. Trimming removed 5 bases at V and 7 bases at J, with 20 bases between. CDR1 and CDR2 from the germline V gene are SEHNR and FQNEAQ (reference sequence). CDR3 in amino acids: CASSPLPALGGTQYF. CDR3 nucleotides: TGTGCCAGCAGCCCCTTACCCGCTCTGGGGGGGACCCAGTACTTC. The full variable domain, with the rest looked up from reference TRBV7-9 and TRBJ2-5, is DTGVSQNPRHKITKRGQNVTFRCDPISEHNRLYWYRQTLGQGPEFLTYFQNEAQLEKSRLLSDRFSAERPKGSFSTLEIQRTEQGDSAMYLCASSPLPALGGTQYFGPGTRLLVL.

This clonotype was observed at least ten times. The chain employs TRBV5-1 and TRBJ2-2; a weak D match, TRBD2 (5 bases). V lost 2 bases to trimming and J lost 1 base, with 9 bases between them. The germline V gene encodes CDR1 SGHRS and CDR2 YFSETQ. CDR3 length: 15 amino acids. The CDR3 here is CASSFDGVNTGELFF. The CDR3 coding sequence is TGCGCCAGCAGCTTCGACGGGGTGAACACCGGGGAGCTGTTTTTT.

There are many counts of this clonotype. This chain connects TRBV28 to TRBJ1-2; 7 bases fit TRBD1. The CDR3 contains 14 residues. The trim removed 6 bases at V and 1 base at J, leaving 5 bases unmatched. Looked up from germline, CDR1 is MDHEN and CDR2 is SYDVKM. The CDR3 loop is CASRNRGYNYGYTF. The CDR3 nucleotides are TGTGCCAGCAGGAACAGGGGTTATAACTATGGCTACACCTTC.

The table lists this clonotype with many counts. This chain connects TRBV30 to TRBJ2-3; either TRBD1 or TRBD2 may supply D (5 bases each). This CDR3 is built from 12 residues. Germline assignment: CDR1 GTSNPN and CDR2 SVGIG (reference sequence). V was clipped by 1 base and J by 5 bases, with 7 bases between them. The CDR3, as DNA: TGTGCCTGGAGTGGAGGGGTAGATACGCAGTATTTT. Its translation: CAWSGGVDTQYF.

A few counts support this clonotype. The chain is built from TRBV10-3 and TRBJ1-2; D not resolved. The CDR3 extends over 14 amino acids. Germline lookup yields CDR1 ENHRY and CDR2 SYGVKD. V gave up 0 bases and J gave up 8 bases, with 13 bases separating them. CDR3 in amino acids: CAISESIREGGYTF. The CDR3 nucleotides are TGTGCCATCAGTGAGTCCATCCGGGAGGGCGGCTACACCTTC.

This clonotype was recorded at least ten times. This chain uses TRBV5-1 with TRBJ2-3; no clear D. Trimming stripped 7 bases from V and 1 base from J, with 16 bases between. Germline V gives CDR1 SGHRS, CDR2 YFSETQ. The CDR3 runs to 15 residues. CDR3 nucleotides: TGCGCCAGCGCAATGGAACCCGGAGGCACAGATACGCAGTATTTT. This codes for CASAMEPGGTDTQYF.

In this sample, this clonotype turned up a few times. The chain is built from TRBV10-2 and TRBJ2-1, with a tentative D call TRBD1 (5 bases). Looked up from germline, CDR1 is WSHSY and CDR2 is SAAADI. Trimming shortened V by 4 bases and J by 3 bases, and 7 bases separated the two germline ends. The CDR3 length is 13 residues. CDR3 in DNA: TGCGCCAGCAGTGCCCAGGGCTACAATGAGCAGTTCTTC. This sequence encodes CASSAQGYNEQFF.

The V gene is TRBV2, the J gene TRBJ1-2; 12 bases align to TRBD1. The germline CDR1 and CDR2 sequences are SNHLY and FYNNEI. Losses at the gene ends were 2 bases for V and 2 bases for J; bases not matched to a gene: 6. CDR3 length equals 17 residues. CDR3 bases: TGTGCCAGCAGTGAATTTACCGGGACAGGGGGCAACTATGGCTACACCTTC. Protein sequence: CASSEFTGTGGNYGYTF. The whole variable domain, remainder taken from reference TRBV2 and TRBJ1-2, is EPEVTQTPSHQVTQMGQEVILRCVPISNHLYFYWYRQILGQKVEFLVSFYNNEISEKSEIFDDQFSVERPDGSNFTLKIRSTKLEDSAMYFCASSEFTGTGGNYGYTFGSGTRLTVV.

The sample holds many counts of this clonotype. This chain joins TRBV5-1 and TRBJ1-2, with D possibly TRBD1 on 5 matching bases. The V and J ends lost 2 bases and 6 bases respectively, with 17 bases between them. This CDR3 has 15 amino acids. The germline V gene has CDR1 SGHRS and CDR2 YFSETQ. The CDR3 DNA is TGCGCCAGCAGCTTCCTACACTTCGGGACCAATGGCTACACCTTC. It specifies CASSFLHFGTNGYTF.

The sample holds one count of this clonotype. The chain recombines TRBV29-1 with TRBJ1-3; D may be TRBD1 (5 bases). The V and J ends lost 5 bases and 7 bases respectively, with 12 bases between them. Germline CDR1 is SQVTM and CDR2 is ANQGSEA. The CDR3 extends over 12 amino acids. The CDR3 DNA sequence: TGCAGCGTTCATGGAGGGGCGAACACCATATATTTT. This codes for CSVHGGANTIYF.

This clonotype was observed at least ten times. The chain carries TRBV7-9 and TRBJ2-7; D perhaps matches TRBD1 (6 bases). This CDR3 contains 15 residues. V lost 5 bases, J lost 1 base, and 15 bases lay in between. Germline V gene lookup returns CDR1 SEHNR and CDR2 FQNEAQ (reference sequence). The CDR3 DNA is TGTGCCAGCAGCCCGAGGAGGACAGAGTCCTACGAGCAGTACTTC. It codes for CASSPRRTESYEQYF.

Note on this clonotype: A much larger clone lies a single base off, so this may be a read error. V gene TRBV30 combines with J gene TRBJ1-6; TRBD1 matches at 8 bases. Germline V gene data show CDR1 as GTSNPN and CDR2 as SVGIG (reference sequence). The CDR3 sequence is 14 residues long. As DNA, the CDR3 is TGTGCCCAAAGACGGGACAGGTGGGATTCACCCCTCCGCTTT. The encoded protein is CAQRRDRWDSPLRF.

The table lists this clonotype with a few counts. This chain uses TRBV19 with TRBJ2-1; the D gene is possibly TRBD1 (6 bases). The CDR3 spans 16 residues. Per germline, CDR1 LNHDA and CDR2 SQIVND (reference sequence). Trimming pared 3 bases from V and 10 bases from J, leaving 22 bases between. The CDR3 loop is CASSIHRQALVGEQFF. In DNA form, the CDR3 reads TGTGCCAGTAGTATCCACAGACAGGCCCTGGTCGGCGAGCAGTTCTTC.

A few counts support this clonotype. This chain links TRBV7-8 with TRBJ2-7; possibly TRBD2 for D (7 bases). CDR3 length equals 15 residues. V was cut by 5 bases and J by 8 bases, with 22 bases left in between. Germline CDR1 is SGHVS and CDR2 is FQNEAQ. Here the CDR3 reads CASSPLGGAYGQQYF. The CDR3 DNA reads TGTGCCAGCAGCCCCCTTGGGGGGGCGTACGGGCAGCAGTACTTC. Combining the CDR3 with reference TRBV7-8 and TRBJ2-7 gives the whole variable domain GAGVSQSPRYKVAKRGQDVALRCDPISGHVSLFWYQQALGQGPEFLTYFQNEAQLDKSGLPSDRFFAERPEGSVSTLKIQRTQQEDSAVYLCASSPLGGAYGQQYFGPGTRLTVT.

This clonotype was found many times. The chain couples TRBV2 to TRBJ1-1; D is unresolved. This CDR3 comprises 13 residues. Germline CDR1 SNHLY, CDR2 FYNNEI. Trimming cost V 3 bases and J 1 base, with 6 bases left between them. The CDR3 DNA follows: TGTGCCAGCAGTGACTCGAGGAACACTGAAGCTTTCTTT. Residues: CASSDSRNTEAFF.

The rearrangement joins TRBV12-3 or TRBV12-4 to TRBJ2-3; D is possibly TRBD1 (5 bases). V lost 6 bases, J lost 0 bases, and 16 bases lay in between. This CDR3 has 16 amino acids. Written as DNA, the CDR3 is TGTGCCAGCAGATCTACAGGAACCTCTAGCACAGATACGCAGTATTTT. This gives the protein CASRSTGTSSTDTQYF.